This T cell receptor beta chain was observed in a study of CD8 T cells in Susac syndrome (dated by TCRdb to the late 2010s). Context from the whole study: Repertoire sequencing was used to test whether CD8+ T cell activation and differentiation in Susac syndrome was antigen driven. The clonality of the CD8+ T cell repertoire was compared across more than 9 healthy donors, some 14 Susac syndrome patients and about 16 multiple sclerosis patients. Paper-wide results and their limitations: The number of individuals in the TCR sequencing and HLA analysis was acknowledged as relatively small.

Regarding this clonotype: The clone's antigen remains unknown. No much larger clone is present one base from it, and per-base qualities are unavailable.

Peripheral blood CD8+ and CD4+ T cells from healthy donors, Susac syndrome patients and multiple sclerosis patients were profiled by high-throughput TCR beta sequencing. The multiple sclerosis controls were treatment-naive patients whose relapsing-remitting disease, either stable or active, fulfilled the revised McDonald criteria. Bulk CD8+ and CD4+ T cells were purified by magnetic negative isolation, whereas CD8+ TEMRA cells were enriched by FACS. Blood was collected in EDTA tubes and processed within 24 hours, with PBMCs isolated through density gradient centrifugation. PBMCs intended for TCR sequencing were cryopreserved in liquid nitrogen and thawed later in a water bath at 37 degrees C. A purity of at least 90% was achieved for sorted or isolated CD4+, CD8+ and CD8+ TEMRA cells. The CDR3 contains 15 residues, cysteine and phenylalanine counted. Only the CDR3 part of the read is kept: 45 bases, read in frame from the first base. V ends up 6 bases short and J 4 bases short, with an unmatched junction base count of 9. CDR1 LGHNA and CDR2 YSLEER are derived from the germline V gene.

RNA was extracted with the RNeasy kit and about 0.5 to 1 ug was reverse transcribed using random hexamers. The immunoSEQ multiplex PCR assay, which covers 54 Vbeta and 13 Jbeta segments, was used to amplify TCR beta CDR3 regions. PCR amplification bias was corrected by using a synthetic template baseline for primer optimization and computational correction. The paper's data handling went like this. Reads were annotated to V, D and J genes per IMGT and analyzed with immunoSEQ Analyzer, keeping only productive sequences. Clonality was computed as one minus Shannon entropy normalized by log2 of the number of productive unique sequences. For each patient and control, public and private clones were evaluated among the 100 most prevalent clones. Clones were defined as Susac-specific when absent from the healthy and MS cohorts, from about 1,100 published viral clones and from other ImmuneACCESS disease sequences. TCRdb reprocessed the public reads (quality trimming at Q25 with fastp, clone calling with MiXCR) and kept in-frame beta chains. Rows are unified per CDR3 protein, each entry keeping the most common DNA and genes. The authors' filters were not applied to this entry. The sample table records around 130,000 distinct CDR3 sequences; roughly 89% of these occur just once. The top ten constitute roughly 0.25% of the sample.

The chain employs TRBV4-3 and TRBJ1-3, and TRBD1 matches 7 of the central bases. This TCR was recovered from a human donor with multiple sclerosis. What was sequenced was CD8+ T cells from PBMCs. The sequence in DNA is TGCGCCAGCAGTTTCAACAGGGGTACGGGAAACACCATATATTTT. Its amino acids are CASSFNRGTGNTIYF.